This T cell receptor beta chain derives from a study of blood T cell repertoires in COVID-19. Study background: Both acute and convalescent COVID-19 samples were obtained from the United States, Italy and Spain.

Germline V gives CDR1 SNHLY, CDR2 FYNNEI. After removal of 7 bases from V and 6 bases from J, the junction contained 9 bases not matched to a gene. The CDR3 contains 13 residues. As originally analysed: Reference gene primer amplification in the assay estimated nucleated cell counts. Produced via immunoSEQ multiplex PCR; TCRdb's table is partial and in-frame only. V and J calls and clone size are given by that table; D and trimming were obtained from the DNA. The table includes over 85,000 clones, 85% to 90% detected once. The receptor comes from a woman between 65 and 79 years old with acute or convalescent COVID-19. The specimen sequenced was peripheral blood. The chain employs TRBV2 and TRBJ2-7; TRBD1 aligns across 7 bases. The CDR3 nucleotides read TGTGCCAGCACACAGGGGCAGGCGTTCGAGCAGTACTTC. Translated, it gives CASTQGQAFEQYF.